The 12 T cell receptor beta chains in this list originate from one sample, sequenced in a study of T-cell reconstitution after alpha-beta-depleted transplantation in children. Preparation of the TCRbeta library used unique molecular identifiers. MiXCR, run by TCRdb on the PCR reads, gives a single entry per CDR3 protein. Of hundreds of thousands of distinct CDR3 sequences in the sample, roughly 13% are singletons; the top ten hold about 2.2%. The source was PBMCs, mostly from graft donor cells, collected 360 days after TCRalphabeta/CD19-depleted stem cell transplant. These receptors all come from a male patient aged 5 to 17 who had a stem cell transplant for acute myeloid leukemia, so the T cells may come from the graft donor.

This clonotype was detected ten times or more. The chain couples TRBV7-3 to TRBJ2-7, with 8 bases that match TRBD2. Germline V gene sequence: CDR1 SGHTA, CDR2 FQGTGA. The CDR3 has 13 amino acids. V lost 6 bases and J lost 3; bases outside the gene matches: 4. The CDR3 reads CASSFSGNYEQYF. The CDR3 region has the DNA TGTGCCAGCAGTTTTAGCGGGAACTACGAGCAGTACTTC.

This rearrangement joins TRBV12-3 or TRBV12-4 to TRBJ2-1; D is ambiguous. Trimming pared 3 bases from V and 12 bases from J, leaving 21 bases between. The CDR3 spans 15 residues. CDR3 protein: CASSLAPGWGMGQFF. The CDR3 coding sequence is TGTGCCAGCAGTTTGGCCCCTGGGTGGGGTATGGGGCAGTTCTTC.

This clonotype turned up a few times. The chain combines TRBV5-1 with TRBJ2-5, with 11 nucleotides matching TRBD2. With 0 bases clipped from V and 0 bases from J, the junction kept 7 bases outside the gene matches. Per germline, CDR1 SGHRS and CDR2 YFSETQ. This CDR3 contains 18 residues. The CDR3 nucleotides are TGCGCCAGCAGCTTGGGGGCACTAGCGGGAGCCCACCAAGAGACCCAGTACTTC. It translates to CASSLGALAGAHQETQYF.

This clonotype was seen many times. The chain is built from TRBV20-1 and TRBJ2-7; D remains ambiguous. Deletions cut 3 bases from V and 3 bases from J, with 18 bases between. This CDR3 comprises 15 residues. CDR1 and CDR2 from the germline V gene are DFQATT and SNEGSKA (reference sequence). CDR3 residues: CSASALRLALYEQYF. The CDR3 nucleotides read TGCAGTGCTAGCGCGTTGCGGTTAGCACTCTACGAGCAGTACTTC.

The chain has TRBV7-6 and TRBJ1-1, with D possibly matching TRBD1 (6 bases). The CDR3 covers 16 residues. Trimming took 4 bases from V and 10 from J, leaving 25 bases between them. Germline loops: CDR1 SGHVS, CDR2 FNYEAQ. CDR3 in amino acids: CASSSPGQSPPSLAFF. The CDR3 DNA reads as TGTGCCAGCAGCTCTCCGGGACAATCGCCCCCGTCTTTAGCTTTCTTT. The whole variable domain, filled in from reference TRBV7-6 and TRBJ1-1, reads GAGVSQSPRYKVTKRGQDVALRCDPISGHVSLYWYRQALGQGPEFLTYFNYEAQQDKSGLPNDRFSAERPEGSISTLTIQRTEQRDSAMYRCASSSPGQSPPSLAFFGQGTRLTVV.

The table lists this clonotype with a few counts. The chain employs TRBV12-3 or TRBV12-4 and TRBJ2-7; perhaps TRBD2 as D (5 bases). The CDR3 contains 14 residues. Trimming cost V 6 bases and J 1 base, with 13 bases left between them. This CDR3 is CASSGLPISYEQYF. CDR3 DNA: TGTGCCAGCAGCGGACTCCCCATTTCCTACGAGCAGTACTTC.

Only a few counts were recorded for this clonotype. The rearrangement joins TRBV7-6 to TRBJ1-2, with TRBD1 as a possible D gene (6 bases). The CDR3 totals 13 residues. CDR1 SGHVS and CDR2 FNYEAQ come from the germline V gene. V shed 3 bases and J shed 7 bases, with 12 bases lying between them. CDR3 nucleotide sequence: TGTGCCAGCAGCTTCTGGGCCAGGGGTGGCTACACCTTC. Its translation is CASSFWARGGYTF.

The rearrangement joins TRBV7-3 to TRBJ2-1; D possibly corresponds to TRBD2 (5 bases). Germline V gene sequence: CDR1 SGHTA, CDR2 FQGTGA. The CDR3 is 15 amino acids. Between the trimmed V and J ends, which lost 5 bases and 8 bases, there was a span of 19 bases. CDR3 amino acids: CASSPNRLATDEQFF. The CDR3 DNA sequence: TGTGCCAGCAGCCCGAATCGGCTAGCAACCGATGAGCAGTTCTTC.

This clonotype was detected only a few times. The chain is built from TRBV7-8 and TRBJ2-7, with D unclear. Trimming left V 1 base short and J 1 base short, with 5 bases between. The germline V gene encodes CDR1 SGHVS and CDR2 FQNEAQ. The CDR3 loop spans 13 amino acids. CDR3 loop: CASSLVESYEQYF. CDR3 nucleotides: TGTGCCAGCAGCTTAGTTGAATCCTACGAGCAGTACTTC.

The table lists this clonotype with many counts. V usage is TRBV29-1 and J usage is TRBJ1-4; no firm D call. This CDR3 is 11 amino acids long. In germline, CDR1 is SQVTM, CDR2 ANQGSEA. Trimming stripped 3 bases from V and 8 bases from J, with 7 bases between. DNA of the CDR3: TGCAGCGTTGAGGGCGGGGAAAAACTGTTTTTT. Amino acid sequence: CSVEGGEKLFF.

In this sample, this clonotype turned up many times. The chain employs TRBV24-1 and TRBJ2-1; 9 bases fit TRBD2. With V trimmed by 5 bases and J by 7 bases, 5 bases remained unmatched. The germline V gene encodes CDR1 KGHDR and CDR2 SFDVKD. The CDR3 totals 14 residues. The CDR3 protein is CATSGPSGKNEQFF. The DNA for the CDR3 is TGTGCCACCAGTGGCCCTAGCGGGAAGAATGAGCAGTTCTTC.

V usage is TRBV7-2 and J usage is TRBJ2-7, with 7 nucleotides matching TRBD1. The V gene end was trimmed by 3 bases and the J gene end by 1 base; junction bases not matched to a gene: 9. CDR1 SGHTA and CDR2 FQGNSA come from the germline V gene. This CDR3 is 16 amino acids long. DNA of the CDR3: TGTGCCAGCAGCTTGCGCCGGGACAGAGTATCCTACGAGCAGTACTTC. This codes for CASSLRRDRVSYEQYF.